These 20 T cell receptor beta chains came from one sample sequenced in a study of long-term antiretroviral therapy in people with HIV. Assay version v3.0 of immunoSEQ was used, and it was run at survey level. The repertoire was sequenced with immunoSEQ multiplex PCR; TCRdb's copy has only in-frame clones and lacks some. This sample has fewer than 35,000 clones; 60% to 85% occur once, and the top ten carry roughly 7.2%. This specimen was unsorted PBMCs, taken 2 years after starting antiretroviral therapy. These receptors all come from a woman in her 50s with HIV.

V usage is TRBV30 and J usage is TRBJ1-1, with 7 bases aligning to TRBD1. V lost 5 bases to trimming and J lost 0 bases; unmatched junction nucleotides: 6. The CDR3 has 14 amino acids. Germline V lookup: CDR1 GTSNPN, CDR2 SVGIG (reference sequence). In DNA, the CDR3 is TGTGCCTGGGGTAGACAGGGATTGAACACTGAAGCTTTCTTT. Protein product: CAWGRQGLNTEAFF.

This sequence joins TRBV29-1 and TRBJ1-1, with D unresolved. The ends were cut back, 4 bases at V and 4 bases at J, with 10 bases in the middle. The CDR3 covers 12 residues. The germline gives CDR1 SQVTM, CDR2 ANQGSEA. The CDR3 nucleotides are TGCAGCGTTGTCGCAGGAAGCACTGAAGCTTTCTTT. This gives the protein CSVVAGSTEAFF.

The CDR3 region has the DNA TGTGCCAGCGGAATGAACACTGAAGCTTTCTTT. Translated, it gives CASGMNTEAFF. V and J are TRBV28 and TRBJ1-1; D gene ambiguous. V lost 8 bases, J lost 0 bases, and 4 bases lay in between. Germline lookup yields CDR1 MDHEN and CDR2 SYDVKM. CDR3 size: 11 residues.

This chain joins TRBV5-5 and TRBJ1-5; perhaps TRBD1 as D (6 bases). The V gene lost 0 bases and the J gene lost 5 bases, with 9 bases spanning the gap. The CDR3 consists of 14 residues. Germline V gene lookup returns CDR1 SGHKS and CDR2 YYEKEE (reference sequence). The chain's CDR3 is CASSLDRADQPQHF. CDR3 in DNA: TGTGCCAGCAGCTTGGACAGGGCGGATCAGCCCCAGCATTTT.

This clone came up once. This chain links TRBV11-1 with TRBJ2-2, with 9 bases lining up with TRBD2. Germline trimming cut 4 bases from V and 4 bases from J; bases unmatched to any gene: 10. The CDR3 consists of 17 residues. Germline CDR1 is SGHAT and CDR2 is FQDESV (reference sequence). The CDR3 protein is CASSYPRGGSGTGELFF. The CDR3 DNA reads TGTGCCAGCAGCTACCCGCGGGGGGGGTCCGGCACCGGGGAGCTGTTTTTT.

The V call is TRBV11-2, the J call TRBJ1-4; 10 positions match TRBD1. Germline CDR1 reads SGHAT; CDR2 reads FQNNGV. The CDR3 totals 18 residues. Losses at the gene ends were 2 bases for V and 1 base for J; bases not matched to a gene: 7. The CDR3, as DNA: TGTGCCAGCAGCTTATGGTCAGGGACAGGGGAAACTAATGAAAAACTGTTTTTT. Translation: CASSLWSGTGETNEKLFF.

The gene calls are TRBV19 and TRBJ2-2; the D gene could be TRBD1 or TRBD2 (5 bases each). Trimming took off 1 base at V and 1 base at J, with 10 bases between the two ends. Germline assignment: CDR1 LNHDA and CDR2 SQIVND (reference sequence). The CDR3 runs to 16 residues. In DNA, the CDR3 is TGTGCCAGTAGTATAGTTGGGGGAGAGAACACCGGGGAGCTGTTTTTT. Its translation is CASSIVGGENTGELFF.

This clone occurred once. The chain couples TRBV30 to TRBJ1-1, with no clear D. Trimming pared 3 bases from V and 4 bases from J, leaving 6 bases between. The CDR3 has 11 amino acids. Germline lookup yields CDR1 GTSNPN and CDR2 SVGIG (reference sequence). The CDR3 DNA sequence: TGTGCCTGGAGCCCGGGCACTGAAGCTTTCTTT. Protein sequence: CAWSPGTEAFF. Together with reference TRBV30 and TRBJ1-1, the CDR3 gives the full variable domain: SQTIHQWPATLVQPVGSPLSLECTVEGTSNPNLYWYRQAAGRGLQLLFYSVGIGQISSEVPQNLSASRPQDRQFILSSKKLLLSDSGFYLCAWSPGTEAFFGQGTRLTVV.

The J gene is TRBJ1-3, the V gene TRBV30, with 11 bases fitting TRBD1. V was clipped by 7 bases and J by 0 bases; unmatched bases: 2. The germline V gene encodes CDR1 GTSNPN and CDR2 SVGIG (reference sequence). There are 14 residues in the CDR3. The CDR3 DNA follows: TGTGCCTCCGGGACAGGGGGCTCTGGAAACACCATATATTTT. Translated: CASGTGGSGNTIYF.

The genes are TRBV7-9 and TRBJ2-1, with 10 bases that match TRBD1. Germline V lookup: CDR1 SEHNR, CDR2 FQNEAQ (reference sequence). V gave up 6 bases and J gave up 6 bases; unmatched junction bases: 8. The CDR3 runs to 15 residues. As DNA, the CDR3 is TGTGCCAGCAGTCATGACAGGGGGCGAGGCAATGAGCAGTTCTTC. Protein sequence: CASSHDRGRGNEQFF.

V gene TRBV18 combines with J gene TRBJ1-1, with TRBD1 matching over 7 bases. The CDR3 has 14 amino acids. Germline loops: CDR1 KGHSH, CDR2 LQKENI. V shed 3 bases and J 1 base; nucleotides not matched to a gene: 2. The DNA for the CDR3 is TGTGCCAGCTCACCGGGGGACAGGAACACTGAAGCTTTCTTT. Protein sequence: CASSPGDRNTEAFF. Supplemented by reference TRBV18 and TRBJ1-1, the full variable domain reads NAGVMQNPRHLVRRRGQEARLRCSPMKGHSHVYWYRQLPEEGLKFMVYLQKENIIDESGMPKERFSAEFPKEGPSILRIQQVVRGDSAAYFCASSPGDRNTEAFFGQGTRLTVV.

The chain carries TRBV12-5 and TRBJ2-7; 7 nucleotides line up with TRBD2. Germline V lookup: CDR1 LGHNT, CDR2 FRNRAP. The CDR3 is made up of 14 amino acids. Germline trimming cut 8 bases from V and 2 bases from J; bases unmatched to any gene: 9. The CDR3 loop is CASQSGGEAYEQYF. Here the CDR3 DNA reads TGTGCTAGTCAATCGGGGGGAGAGGCCTACGAGCAGTACTTC.

The table lists this clone with a few counts. This chain links TRBV5-8 with TRBJ1-2; no firm D call. Trimming cost V 9 bases and J 9 bases, with 15 bases left between them. Germline CDR1 and CDR2: SGHTS and YDEGEE. The CDR3 is made up of 11 amino acids. CDR3 in amino acids: CAIQPLESYTF. The CDR3 DNA sequence: TGTGCCATCCAACCCCTTGAGAGCTACACCTTC.

This chain joins TRBV11-2 and TRBJ1-2; D call uncertain. V lost 3 bases and J 4 bases, leaving 18 bases between the germline ends. Germline V gene lookup returns CDR1 SGHAT and CDR2 FQNNGV. The CDR3 is made up of 16 amino acids. CDR3 bases: TGTGCCAGCAGCTTGCCCTCCCAAGGAATTATCTATGGCTACACCTTC. It encodes CASSLPSQGIIYGYTF. The variable domain in full, with the rest retrieved from reference TRBV11-2 and TRBJ1-2, is EAGVAQSPRYKIIEKRQSVAFWCNPISGHATLYWYQQILGQGPKLLIQFQNNGVVDDSQLPKDRFSAERLKGVDSTLKIQPAKLEDSAVYLCASSLPSQGIIYGYTFGSGTRLTVV.

The chain joins TRBV6-6 to TRBJ1-4, with D tentatively TRBD1 (6 bases). This CDR3 has 13 amino acids. Germline assignment: CDR1 MNHNY and CDR2 SVGAGI (reference sequence). V was cut by 5 bases and J by 8 bases, with 12 bases left in between. The CDR3 DNA sequence: TGTGCCAGCAGTGGGGGGGGCCGGGAAAAACTGTTTTTT. It yields the protein CASSGGGREKLFF.

V usage is TRBV2 and J usage is TRBJ2-4; D is undetermined. Per germline, CDR1 SNHLY and CDR2 FYNNEI. V lost 0 bases and J lost 0, with 12 bases in between. CDR3 length: 17 amino acids. CDR3 sequence: CASSEAGQTLAKNIQYF. In DNA form, the CDR3 reads TGTGCCAGCAGTGAAGCAGGGCAGACTTTAGCCAAAAACATTCAGTACTTC.

The chain joins TRBV11-2 to TRBJ1-6, with D maybe TRBD1 (6 bases). V shed 4 bases and J shed 6 bases, with 13 bases lying between them. CDR1 is SGHAT, CDR2 FQNNGV, per germline. This CDR3 is built from 15 residues. The CDR3 nucleotides read TGTGCCAGCAGCTCTCCACAGGACAGTAATTCACCCCTCCACTTT. The encoded protein is CASSSPQDSNSPLHF.

This rearrangement joins TRBV6-1 to TRBJ1-1; TRBD1 matches 7 bases. The ends lost 7 bases at V and 3 bases at J; junction bases unmatched: 8. This CDR3 region has 14 residues. Germline V gene lookup returns CDR1 MNHNS and CDR2 SASEGT. The DNA of the CDR3 is TGTGCCAGCATCCTGACAGGGTTTTACACTGAAGCTTTCTTT. This sequence encodes CASILTGFYTEAFF.

This clone was found a few times. The chain links TRBV7-9 to TRBJ1-6; D might be TRBD1 (5 bases). V was shortened by 0 bases and J by 9 bases, with 12 bases between the two germline ends. The germline V gene has CDR1 SEHNR and CDR2 FQNEAQ (reference sequence). There are 15 residues in the CDR3. Here the CDR3 DNA reads TGTGCCAGCAGCTTAGCATCCGGGGGAGGTTCACCCCTCCACTTT. Translated, it gives CASSLASGGGSPLHF.

This clone was recorded only once. The chain couples TRBV27 to TRBJ2-7; D may be TRBD2 (7 bases). The ends were cut back, 3 bases at V and 2 bases at J, with 14 bases in the middle. From germline, CDR1 is MNHEY and CDR2 SMNVEV (reference sequence). CDR3 length: 15 residues. The CDR3 sequence: CASSFGGGPPYEQYF. In nucleotides, the CDR3 is TGTGCCAGCAGTTTCGGCGGGGGCCCTCCCTACGAGCAGTACTTC.